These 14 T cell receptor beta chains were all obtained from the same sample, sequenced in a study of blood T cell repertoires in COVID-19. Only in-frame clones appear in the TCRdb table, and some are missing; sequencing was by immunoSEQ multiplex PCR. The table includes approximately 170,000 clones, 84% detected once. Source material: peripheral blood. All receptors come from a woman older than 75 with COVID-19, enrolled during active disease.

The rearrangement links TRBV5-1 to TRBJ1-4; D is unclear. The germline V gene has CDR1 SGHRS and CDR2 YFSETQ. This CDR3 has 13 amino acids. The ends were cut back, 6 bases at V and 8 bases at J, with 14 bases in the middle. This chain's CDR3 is CASNRGVGEKLFF. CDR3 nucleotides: TGCGCCAGCAACCGGGGAGTCGGCGAAAAACTGTTTTTT.

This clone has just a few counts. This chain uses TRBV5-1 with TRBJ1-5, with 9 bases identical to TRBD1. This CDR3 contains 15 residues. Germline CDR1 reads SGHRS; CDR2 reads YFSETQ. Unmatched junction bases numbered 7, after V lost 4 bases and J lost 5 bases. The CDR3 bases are TGCGCCAGCAGCGCCGGGACAGGGACCGATCAGCCCCAGCATTTT. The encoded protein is CASSAGTGTDQPQHF.

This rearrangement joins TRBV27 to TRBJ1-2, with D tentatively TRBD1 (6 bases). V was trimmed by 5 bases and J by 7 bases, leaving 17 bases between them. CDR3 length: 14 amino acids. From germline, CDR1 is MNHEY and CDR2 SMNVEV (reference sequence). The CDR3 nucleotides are TGTGCCAGCAGTCCCTATGCAGGGGAATCTGGCTACACCTTC. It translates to CASSPYAGESGYTF.

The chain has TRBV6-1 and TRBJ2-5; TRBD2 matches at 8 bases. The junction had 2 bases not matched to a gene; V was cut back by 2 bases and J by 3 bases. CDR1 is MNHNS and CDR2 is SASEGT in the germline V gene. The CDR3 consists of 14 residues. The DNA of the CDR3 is TGTGCCAGCAGTGAACTTAGCGGGAAAGAGACCCAGTACTTC. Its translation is CASSELSGKETQYF.

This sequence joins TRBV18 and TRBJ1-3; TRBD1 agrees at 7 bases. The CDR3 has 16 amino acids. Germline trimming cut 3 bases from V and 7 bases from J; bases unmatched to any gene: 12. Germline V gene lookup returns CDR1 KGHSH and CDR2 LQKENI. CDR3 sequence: CASSPRDRVLANTIYF. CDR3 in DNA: TGTGCCAGCTCACCTCGGGACAGAGTCCTGGCGAACACCATATATTTT. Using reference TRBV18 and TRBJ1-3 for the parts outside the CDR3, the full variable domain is NAGVMQNPRHLVRRRGQEARLRCSPMKGHSHVYWYRQLPEEGLKFMVYLQKENIIDESGMPKERFSAEFPKEGPSILRIQQVVRGDSAAYFCASSPRDRVLANTIYFGEGSWLTVV.

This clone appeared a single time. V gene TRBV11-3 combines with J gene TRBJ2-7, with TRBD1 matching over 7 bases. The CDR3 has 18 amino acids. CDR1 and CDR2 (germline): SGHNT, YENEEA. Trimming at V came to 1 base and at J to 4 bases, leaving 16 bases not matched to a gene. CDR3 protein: CASSLGSQGETTRYEQYF. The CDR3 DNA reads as TGTGCCAGCAGCTTAGGTTCGCAGGGGGAAACAACCCGATACGAGCAGTACTTC.

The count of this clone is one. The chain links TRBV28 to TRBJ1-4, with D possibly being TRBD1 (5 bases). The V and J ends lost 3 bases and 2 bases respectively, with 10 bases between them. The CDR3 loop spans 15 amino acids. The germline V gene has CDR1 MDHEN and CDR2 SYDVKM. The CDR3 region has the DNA TGTGCCAGCAGTTTTCAGGGTCTCACTAATGAAAAACTGTTTTTT. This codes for CASSFQGLTNEKLFF. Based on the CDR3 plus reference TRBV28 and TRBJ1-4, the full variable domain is DVKVTQSSRYLVKRTGEKVFLECVQDMDHENMFWYRQDPGLGLRLIYFSYDVKMKEKGDIPEGYSVSREKKERFSLILESASTNQTSMYLCASSFQGLTNEKLFFGSGTQLSVL.

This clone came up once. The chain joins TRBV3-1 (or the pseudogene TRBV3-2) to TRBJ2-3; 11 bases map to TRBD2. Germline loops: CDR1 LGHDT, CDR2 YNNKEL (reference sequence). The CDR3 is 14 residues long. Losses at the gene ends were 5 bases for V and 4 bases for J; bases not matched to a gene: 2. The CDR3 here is CASSNSGGADTQYF. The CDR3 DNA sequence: TGTGCCAGCAGCAATAGCGGGGGGGCAGATACGCAGTATTTT.

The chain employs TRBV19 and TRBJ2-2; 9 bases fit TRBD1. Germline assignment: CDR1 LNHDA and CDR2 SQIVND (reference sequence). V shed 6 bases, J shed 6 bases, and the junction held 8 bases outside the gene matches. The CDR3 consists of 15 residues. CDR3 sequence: CASSSGTGFPGELFF. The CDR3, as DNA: TGTGCCAGTAGCAGTGGGACAGGGTTCCCCGGGGAGCTGTTTTTT.

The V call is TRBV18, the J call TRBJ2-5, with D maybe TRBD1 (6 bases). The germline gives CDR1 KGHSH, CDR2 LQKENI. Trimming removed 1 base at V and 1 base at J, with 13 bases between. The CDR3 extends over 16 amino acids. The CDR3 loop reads CASSPLTGWGQETQYF. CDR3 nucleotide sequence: TGTGCCAGCTCACCACTCACAGGGTGGGGCCAAGAGACCCAGTACTTC.

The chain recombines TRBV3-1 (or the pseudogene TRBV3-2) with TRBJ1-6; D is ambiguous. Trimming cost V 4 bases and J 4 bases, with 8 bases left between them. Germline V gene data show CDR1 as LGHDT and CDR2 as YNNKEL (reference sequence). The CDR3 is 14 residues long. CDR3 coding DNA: TGTGCCAGCAGCCTCCGGGGTTATAATTCACCCCTCCACTTT. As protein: CASSLRGYNSPLHF.

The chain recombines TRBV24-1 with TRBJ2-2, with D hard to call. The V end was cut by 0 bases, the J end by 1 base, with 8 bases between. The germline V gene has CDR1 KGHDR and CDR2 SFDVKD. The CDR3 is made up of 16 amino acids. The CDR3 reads CATSDLLRGNTGELFF. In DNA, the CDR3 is TGTGCCACCAGTGATTTGTTGCGAGGGAACACCGGGGAGCTGTTTTTT.

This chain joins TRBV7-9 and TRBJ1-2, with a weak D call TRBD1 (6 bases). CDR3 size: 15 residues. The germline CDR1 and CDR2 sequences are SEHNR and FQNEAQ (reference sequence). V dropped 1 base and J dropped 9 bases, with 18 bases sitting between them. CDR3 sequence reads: CASSLGASSGESYTF. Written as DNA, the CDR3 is TGTGCCAGCAGCTTAGGTGCTTCGTCAGGGGAGAGCTACACCTTC. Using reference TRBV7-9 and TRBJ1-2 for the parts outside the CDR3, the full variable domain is DTGVSQNPRHKITKRGQNVTFRCDPISEHNRLYWYRQTLGQGPEFLTYFQNEAQLEKSRLLSDRFSAERPKGSFSTLEIQRTEQGDSAMYLCASSLGASSGESYTFGSGTRLTVV.

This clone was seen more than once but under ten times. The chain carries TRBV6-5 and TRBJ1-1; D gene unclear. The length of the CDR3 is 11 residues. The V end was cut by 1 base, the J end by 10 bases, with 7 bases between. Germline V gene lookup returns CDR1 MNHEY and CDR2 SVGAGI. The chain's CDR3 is CASSYYGAAFF. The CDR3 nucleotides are TGTGCCAGCAGTTACTATGGAGCAGCTTTCTTT.